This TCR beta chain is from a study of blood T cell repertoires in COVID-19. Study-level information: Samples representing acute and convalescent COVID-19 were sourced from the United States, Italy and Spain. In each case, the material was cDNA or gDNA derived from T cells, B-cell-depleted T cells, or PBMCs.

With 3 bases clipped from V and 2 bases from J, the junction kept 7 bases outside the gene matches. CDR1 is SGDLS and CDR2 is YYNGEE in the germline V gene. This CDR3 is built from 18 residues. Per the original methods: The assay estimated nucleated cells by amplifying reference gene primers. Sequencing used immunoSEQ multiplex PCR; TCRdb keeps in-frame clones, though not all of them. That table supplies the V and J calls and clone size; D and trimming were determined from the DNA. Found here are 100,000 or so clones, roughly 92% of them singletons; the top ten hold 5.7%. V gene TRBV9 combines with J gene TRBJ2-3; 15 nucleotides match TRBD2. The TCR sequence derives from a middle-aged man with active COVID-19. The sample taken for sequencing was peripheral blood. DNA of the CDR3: TGTGCCAGCAGCGCCGATGGACTAGCGGGAGGGAACACAGATACGCAGTATTTT. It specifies CASSADGLAGGNTDTQYF.